This T cell receptor beta chain appears in the sequencing data of a study of post-analysis software for immune sequencing data. From germline, CDR1 is SGHRS and CDR2 YFSETQ. This CDR3 is built from 16 residues. Presence of unique molecular identifiers characterized the TCR beta cDNA libraries. Input populations of roughly 1 to 11 million T cells gave rise to 500,000 to 600,000 cDNA molecules. One entry per CDR3 protein results from TCRdb running MiXCR on the PCR reads. The data show fewer than 850,000 distinct CDR3 sequences, approximately 30% seen once. Whole-study results and caveats: Multiple sclerosis was associated with a significant reduction in normalized Chao1 diversity relative to controls. Roughly 5 TRBV segments occurring more often in patients than controls included TRBV5-6, TRBV5-1 and TRBV20-1.

With regard to this clonotype: Its target is not known. The junction departs from germline at one end; a sequencing error may be responsible.

The chain employs TRBV5-1 and TRBJ2-6; 8 bases align to TRBD1. The receptor was isolated from a girl aged 10 to 17 with multiple sclerosis. Sequencing used blood. The CDR3 DNA is TGCGCCAGCAGGAGGGACAGGAACTCTGGGGCCAACGTCCCGACTTTC. Its translation: CASRRDRNSGANVPTF.